Sequencing of this T cell receptor (beta chain) was carried out in a study of regulatory T cells in long-lasting Graves disease. General observations from the study: The study found persistent patients shared more public clonotypes (over 2,500) than new patients (nearly 1,000). Peripheral blood alone, not thyroid tissue, underwent study.

About this clonotype itself: Its antigen is as yet unknown. This may be a read error: a much more frequent sequence differs by one nucleotide.

Building of the TCR beta libraries involved iRepertoire HTBI primers and Arm-PCR of CDR3 regions. Each CDR3 protein is one row after TCRdb ran MiXCR on the multiplex PCR reads. The repertoire consists of more than 300,000 distinct CDR3 sequences, with around 15% occurring once and the leading ten covering 20%. The length of the CDR3 is 13 residues. The V segment lost 6 bases and the J segment 4 bases; nucleotides outside the gene matches: 5. The time point denotes: newly diagnosed GD, antithyroid drugs for less than 3 months. The authors made the TCR library using RNA they extracted from PBMCs. A roughly 9-milliliter sample of peripheral blood was drawn into EDTA tubes. The sample was also linked to a second study, of T cells in Graves' hyperthyroidism and ophthalmopathy.

This TCR came from a woman between 18 and 29 years old with Graves disease. Here the sequenced sample was peripheral blood mononuclear cells (PBMCs), taken at new diagnosis, from a patient treated with antithyroid drugs. This chain links TRBV12-3 or TRBV12-4 with TRBJ1-2; 7 bases agree with TRBD1. The CDR3, as DNA: TGTGCCAGCAGCGAGAGGGGGCCCTATGGCTACACCTTC. Translated, it gives CASSERGPYGYTF.